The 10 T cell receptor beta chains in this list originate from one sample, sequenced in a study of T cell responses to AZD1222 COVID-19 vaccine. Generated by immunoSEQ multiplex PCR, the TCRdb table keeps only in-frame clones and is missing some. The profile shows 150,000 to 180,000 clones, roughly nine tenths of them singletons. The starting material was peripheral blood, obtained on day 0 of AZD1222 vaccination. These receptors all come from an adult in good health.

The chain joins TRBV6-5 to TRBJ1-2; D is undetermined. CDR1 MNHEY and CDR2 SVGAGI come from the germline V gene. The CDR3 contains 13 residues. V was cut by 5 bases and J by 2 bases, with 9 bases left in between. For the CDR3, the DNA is TGTGCCAGCAGTCGAACGGAGAACTATGGCTACACCTTC. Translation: CASSRTENYGYTF.

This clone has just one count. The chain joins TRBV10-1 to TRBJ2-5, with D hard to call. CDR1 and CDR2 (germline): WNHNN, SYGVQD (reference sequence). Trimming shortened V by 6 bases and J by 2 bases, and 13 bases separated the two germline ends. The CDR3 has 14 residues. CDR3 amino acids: CASRAEAEQETQYF. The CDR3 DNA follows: TGCGCCAGCAGAGCTGAGGCGGAACAAGAGACCCAGTACTTC.

The CDR3 sequence: CASSPPLGWTCNEQFF. The CDR3 coding sequence is TGTGCCAGCAGTCCCCCTTTGGGGTGGACGTGCAATGAGCAGTTCTTC. The rearrangement uses TRBV6-7 and TRBJ2-1; D ambiguous. TRBV6-7 is flagged as an ORF with uncertain function. CDR3 length equals 16 residues. Deletions cut 5 bases from V and 6 bases from J, with 20 bases between.

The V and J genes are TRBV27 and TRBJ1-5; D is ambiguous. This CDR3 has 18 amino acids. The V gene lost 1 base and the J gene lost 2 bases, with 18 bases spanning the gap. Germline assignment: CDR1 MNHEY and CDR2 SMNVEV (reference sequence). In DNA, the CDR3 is TGTGCCAGCAGTTTATGGGGATCAGCAGCTTATCGCAATCAGCCCCAGCATTTT. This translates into CASSLWGSAAYRNQPQHF.

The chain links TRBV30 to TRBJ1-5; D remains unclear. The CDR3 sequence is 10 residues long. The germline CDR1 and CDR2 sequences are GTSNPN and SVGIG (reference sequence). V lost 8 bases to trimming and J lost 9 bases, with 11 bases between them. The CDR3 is CAPPFGPQHF. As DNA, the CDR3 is TGTGCCCCCCCGTTTGGGCCCCAGCATTTT.

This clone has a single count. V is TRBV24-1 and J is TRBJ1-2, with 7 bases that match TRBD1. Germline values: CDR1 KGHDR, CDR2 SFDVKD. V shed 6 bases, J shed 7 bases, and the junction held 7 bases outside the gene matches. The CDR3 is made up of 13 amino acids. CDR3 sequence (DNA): TGTGCCACCAGTCTAGGGGGCGCCGGTGGCTACACCTTC. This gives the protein CATSLGGAGGYTF.

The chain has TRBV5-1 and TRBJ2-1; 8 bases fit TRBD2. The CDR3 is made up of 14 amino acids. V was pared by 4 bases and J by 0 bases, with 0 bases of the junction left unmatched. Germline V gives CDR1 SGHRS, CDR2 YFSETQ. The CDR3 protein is CASSAGGSYNEQFF. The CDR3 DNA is TGCGCCAGCAGCGCGGGGGGCTCCTACAATGAGCAGTTCTTC.

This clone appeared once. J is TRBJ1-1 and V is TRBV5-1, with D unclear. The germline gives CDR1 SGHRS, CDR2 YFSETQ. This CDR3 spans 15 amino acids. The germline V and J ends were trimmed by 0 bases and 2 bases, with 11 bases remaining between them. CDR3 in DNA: TGCGCCAGCAGCTTGGCCGGATTGGGAAACACTGAAGCTTTCTTT. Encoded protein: CASSLAGLGNTEAFF.

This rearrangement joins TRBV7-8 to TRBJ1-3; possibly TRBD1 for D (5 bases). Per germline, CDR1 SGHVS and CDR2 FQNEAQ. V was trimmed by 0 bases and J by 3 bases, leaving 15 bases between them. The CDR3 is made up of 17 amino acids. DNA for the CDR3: TGTGCCAGCAGCTTAGCGGGGTTAAGGGGATTTGGAAACACCATATATTTT. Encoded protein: CASSLAGLRGFGNTIYF.

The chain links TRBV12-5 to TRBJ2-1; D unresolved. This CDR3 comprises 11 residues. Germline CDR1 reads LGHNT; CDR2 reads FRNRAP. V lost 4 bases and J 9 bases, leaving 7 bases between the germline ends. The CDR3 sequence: CASGSWSEQFF. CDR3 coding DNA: TGTGCTAGTGGTTCCTGGAGTGAGCAGTTCTTC.